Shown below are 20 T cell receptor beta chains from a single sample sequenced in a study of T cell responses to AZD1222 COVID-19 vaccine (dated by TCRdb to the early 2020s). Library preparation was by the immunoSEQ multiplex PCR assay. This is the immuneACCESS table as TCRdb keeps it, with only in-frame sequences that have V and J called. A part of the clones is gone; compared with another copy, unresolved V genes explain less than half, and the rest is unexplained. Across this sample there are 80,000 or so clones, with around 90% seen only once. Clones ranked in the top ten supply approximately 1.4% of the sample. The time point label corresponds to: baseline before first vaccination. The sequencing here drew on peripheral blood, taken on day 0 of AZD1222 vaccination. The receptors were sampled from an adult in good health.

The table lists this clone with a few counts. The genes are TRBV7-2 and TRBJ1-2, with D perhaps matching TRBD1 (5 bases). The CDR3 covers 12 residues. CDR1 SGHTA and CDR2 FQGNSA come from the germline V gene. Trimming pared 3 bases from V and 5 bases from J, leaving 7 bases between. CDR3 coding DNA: TGTGCCAGCAGCTTTTCAGGGTATGGCTACACCTTC. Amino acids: CASSFSGYGYTF. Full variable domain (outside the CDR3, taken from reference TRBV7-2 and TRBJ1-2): GAGVSQSPSNKVTEKGKDVELRCDPISGHTALYWYRQSLGQGLEFLIYFQGNSAPDKSGLPSDRFSAERTGGSVSTLTIQRTQQEDSAVYLCASSFSGYGYTFGSGTRLTVV.

The CDR3 spells CASSQGPAGVPYEQYF. CDR3 in DNA: TGTGCCAGCAGCCAAGGACCCGCGGGAGTACCTTACGAGCAGTACTTC. V is TRBV4-2 and J is TRBJ2-7; TRBD2 matches 7 bases. Germline CDR1 and CDR2: LGHNA and YNFKEQ. Germline trimming cut 1 base from V and 4 bases from J; bases unmatched to any gene: 10. This CDR3 is built from 16 residues.

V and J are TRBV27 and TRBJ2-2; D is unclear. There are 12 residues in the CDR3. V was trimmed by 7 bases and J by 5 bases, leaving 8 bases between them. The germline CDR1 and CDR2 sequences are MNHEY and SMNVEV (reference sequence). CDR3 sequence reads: CASNHSTGELFF. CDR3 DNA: TGTGCCAGCAATCACTCTACCGGGGAGCTGTTTTTT.

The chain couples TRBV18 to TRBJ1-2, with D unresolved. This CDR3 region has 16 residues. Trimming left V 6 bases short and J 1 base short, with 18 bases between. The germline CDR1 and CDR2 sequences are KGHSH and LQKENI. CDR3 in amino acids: CASSVGLLVGNYGYTF. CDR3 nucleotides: TGTGCCAGCTCCGTGGGTCTCTTGGTGGGTAACTATGGCTACACCTTC.

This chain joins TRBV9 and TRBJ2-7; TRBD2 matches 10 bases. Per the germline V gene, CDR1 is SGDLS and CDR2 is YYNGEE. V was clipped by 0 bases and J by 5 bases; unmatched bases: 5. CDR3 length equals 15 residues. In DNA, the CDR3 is TGTGCCAGCAGCGTAGGGCTAGCGGGAGTCGACGAGCAGTACTTC. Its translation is CASSVGLAGVDEQYF.

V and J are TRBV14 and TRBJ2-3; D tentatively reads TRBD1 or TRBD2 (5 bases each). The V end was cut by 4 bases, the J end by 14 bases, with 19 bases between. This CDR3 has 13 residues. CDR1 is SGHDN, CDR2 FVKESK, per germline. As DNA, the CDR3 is TGTGCCAGCAGCCCCCGATGGGACGATCAGAGGTATTTT. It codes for CASSPRWDDQRYF.

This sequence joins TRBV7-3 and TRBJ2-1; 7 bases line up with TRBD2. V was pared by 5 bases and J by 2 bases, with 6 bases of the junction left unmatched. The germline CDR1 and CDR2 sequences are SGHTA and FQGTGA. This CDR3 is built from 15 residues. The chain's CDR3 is CASSPSGLAYNEQFF. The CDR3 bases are TGTGCCAGCAGCCCTAGCGGTTTAGCCTACAATGAGCAGTTCTTC. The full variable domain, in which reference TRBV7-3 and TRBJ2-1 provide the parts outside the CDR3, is GAGVSQTPSNKVTEKGKYVELRCDPISGHTALYWYRQSLGQGPEFLIYFQGTGAADDSGLPNDRFFAVRPEGSVSTLKIQRTERGDSAVYLCASSPSGLAYNEQFFGPGTRLTVL.

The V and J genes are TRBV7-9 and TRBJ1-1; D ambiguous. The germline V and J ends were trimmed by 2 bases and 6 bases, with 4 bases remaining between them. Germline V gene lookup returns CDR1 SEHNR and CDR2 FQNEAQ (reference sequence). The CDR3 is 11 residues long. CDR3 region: CASSLYSEAFF. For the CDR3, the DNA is TGTGCCAGCAGCTTATACTCTGAAGCTTTCTTT.

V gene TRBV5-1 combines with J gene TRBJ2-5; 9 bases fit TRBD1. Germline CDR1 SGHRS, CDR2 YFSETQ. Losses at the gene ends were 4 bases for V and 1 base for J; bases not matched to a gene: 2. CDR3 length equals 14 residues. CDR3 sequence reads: CASSKGQGQETQYF. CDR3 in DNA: TGCGCCAGCAGCAAGGGACAGGGCCAAGAGACCCAGTACTTC.

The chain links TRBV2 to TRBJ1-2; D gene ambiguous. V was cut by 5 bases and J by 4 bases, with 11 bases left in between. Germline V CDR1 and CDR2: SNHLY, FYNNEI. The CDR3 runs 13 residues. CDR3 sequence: CASSLDGPYGYTF. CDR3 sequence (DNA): TGTGCCAGCAGTCTCGACGGCCCCTATGGCTACACCTTC.

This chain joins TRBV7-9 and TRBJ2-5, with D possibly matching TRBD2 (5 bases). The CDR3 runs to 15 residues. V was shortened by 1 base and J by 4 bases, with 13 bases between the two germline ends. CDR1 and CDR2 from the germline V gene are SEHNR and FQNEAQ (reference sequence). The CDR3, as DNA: TGTGCCAGCAGCTTAGTTCGGGGAGAGGGAGAGACCCAGTACTTC. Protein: CASSLVRGEGETQYF.

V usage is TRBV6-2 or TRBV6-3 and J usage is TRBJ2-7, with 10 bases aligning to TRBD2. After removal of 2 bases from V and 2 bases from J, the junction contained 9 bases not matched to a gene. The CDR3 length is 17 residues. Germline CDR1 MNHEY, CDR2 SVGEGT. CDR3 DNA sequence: TGTGCCAGCAGTTACCAAGCGGGAGGGAGGTTGCCCTACGAGCAGTACTTC. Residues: CASSYQAGGRLPYEQYF.

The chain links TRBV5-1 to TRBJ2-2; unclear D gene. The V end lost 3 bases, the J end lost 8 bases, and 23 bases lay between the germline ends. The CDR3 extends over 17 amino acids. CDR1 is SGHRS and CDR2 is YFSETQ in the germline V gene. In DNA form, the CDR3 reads TGCGCCAGCAGCTACTCAGGACGGTCCACTCAACGTGGGGAGCTGTTTTTT. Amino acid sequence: CASSYSGRSTQRGELFF.

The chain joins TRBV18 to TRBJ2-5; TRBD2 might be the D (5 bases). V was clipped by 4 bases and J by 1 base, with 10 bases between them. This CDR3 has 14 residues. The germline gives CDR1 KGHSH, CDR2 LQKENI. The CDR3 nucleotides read TGTGCCAGCTCACGAGGGCGGCTCCAAGAGACCCAGTACTTC. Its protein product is CASSRGRLQETQYF.

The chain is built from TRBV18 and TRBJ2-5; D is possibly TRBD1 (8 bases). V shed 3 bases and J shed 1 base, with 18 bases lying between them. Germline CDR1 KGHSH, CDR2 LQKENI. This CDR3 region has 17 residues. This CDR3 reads CASSPFGGDRRQETQYF. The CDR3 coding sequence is TGTGCCAGCTCACCGTTTGGGGGGGACAGGCGCCAAGAGACCCAGTACTTC.

The CDR3 here is CASSVGAGYTF. The CDR3 DNA reads as TGTGCCAGCAGTGTAGGGGCTGGCTACACCTTC. The V gene is TRBV25-1, the J gene TRBJ1-2; D may be TRBD1 (5 bases). The CDR3 loop spans 11 amino acids. Per the germline V gene, CDR1 is MGHDK and CDR2 is SYGVNS. Deletions cut 4 bases from V and 7 bases from J, with 7 bases between.

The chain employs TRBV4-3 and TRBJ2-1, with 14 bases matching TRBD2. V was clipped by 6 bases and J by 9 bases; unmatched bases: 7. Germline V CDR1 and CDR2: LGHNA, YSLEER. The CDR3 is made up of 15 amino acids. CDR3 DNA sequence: TGCGCCAGCAGTCGGGGCGGACTAGCGGGAGGTGAGCAGTTCTTC. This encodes CASSRGGLAGGEQFF.

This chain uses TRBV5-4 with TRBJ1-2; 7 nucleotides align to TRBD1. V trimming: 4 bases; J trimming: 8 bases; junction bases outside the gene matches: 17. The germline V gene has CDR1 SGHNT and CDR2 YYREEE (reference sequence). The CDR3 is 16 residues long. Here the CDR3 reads CASSPGGGGASEGYTF. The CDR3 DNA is TGTGCCAGCAGCCCGGGGGGAGGGGGCGCTTCGGAAGGCTACACCTTC. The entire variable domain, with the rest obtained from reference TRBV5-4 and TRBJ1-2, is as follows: ETGVTQSPTHLIKTRGQQVTLRCSSQSGHNTVSWYQQALGQGPQFIFQYYREEENGRGNFPPRFSGLQFPNYSSELNVNALELDDSALYLCASSPGGGGASEGYTFGSGTRLTVV.

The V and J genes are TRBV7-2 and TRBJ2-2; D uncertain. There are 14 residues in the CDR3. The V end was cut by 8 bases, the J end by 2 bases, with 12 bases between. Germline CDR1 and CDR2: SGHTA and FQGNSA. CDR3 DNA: TGTGCCAGCGAAGTCGGAACAAACACCGGGGAGCTGTTTTTT. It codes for CASEVGTNTGELFF.

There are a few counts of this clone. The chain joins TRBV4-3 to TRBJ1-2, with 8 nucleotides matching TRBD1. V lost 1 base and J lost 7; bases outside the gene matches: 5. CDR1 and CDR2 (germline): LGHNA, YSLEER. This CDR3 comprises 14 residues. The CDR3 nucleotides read TGCGCCAGCAGCCAAGTGGACAGGGATAGTGGCTACACCTTC. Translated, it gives CASSQVDRDSGYTF.